A selection of T cell receptor beta chains follows, all from one sample in a study of shared clonotypes between healthy human individuals. Using immunoSEQ multiplex PCR, the repertoire was profiled, and TCRdb retains in-frame clones only, with some absent. The table lists hundreds of thousands of clones, just over 75% of them singletons. Sequenced sample: PBMCs. The receptor source for this set is a woman in her thirties or forties in good health. Some clones in this sample may be carry-over from other donors' samples. Each CDR3 is given with its conserved first and last residue. A D gene is named only where the DNA matches it firmly. Size tells how often a clone was seen (once, few, many) or the class of an expanded clone, and some rows leave it out.

abundance | d_gene | j_gene | v_gene | CDR3aa | CDR3nt
- | - | TRBJ2-7 | TRBV19 | CASRADGTYEQYF | TGTGCCAGTAGGGCGGACGGAACCTACGAGCAGTACTTC
- | TRBD2 | TRBJ2-5 | TRBV18 | CASSPLSLAGETQYF | TGTGCCAGCTCACCCCTAAGCCTAGCGGGAGAGACCCAGTACTTC
- | - | TRBJ2-1 | TRBV5-1 | CASSLPLSYNEQFF | TGCGCCAGCAGCTTGCCCCTCTCCTACAATGAGCAGTTCTTC
- | - | TRBJ1-2 | TRBV6-1 | CASSQSSSGYGYTF | TGTGCCAGCAGCCAAAGCAGCAGTGGATATGGCTACACCTTC
- | - | TRBJ1-5 | TRBV6-6 | CASTALLGSNQPQHF | TGTGCCAGCACTGCCCTCCTGGGTTCGAATCAGCCCCAGCATTTT
- | - | TRBJ1-2 | TRBV5-1 | CASTEQGNYGYTF | TGCGCCAGCACCGAACAGGGTAACTATGGCTACACCTTC
- | TRBD2 | TRBJ2-7 | TRBV5-1 | CASSPRTSTHDPGEQYF | TGCGCCAGCAGCCCCAGGACTAGCACACATGACCCCGGGGAGCAGTACTTC
- | - | TRBJ2-3 | TRBV7-9 | CASSLATGYTDTQYF | TGTGCCAGCAGCTTAGCGACAGGATACACAGATACGCAGTATTTT
- | - | TRBJ1-2 | TRBV28 | CASSLTAGDYTF | TGTGCCAGCAGTTTAACAGCCGGGGACTACACCTTC
few | TRBD1 | TRBJ1-5 | TRBV28 | CASSSGTGWYQPQHF | TGTGCCAGCAGTTCAGGGACAGGGTGGTATCAGCCCCAGCATTTT
- | - | TRBJ2-1 | TRBV6-6 | CASSYSGEQFF | TGTGCCAGCAGTTACTCTGGGGAGCAGTTCTTC
- | TRBD1 | TRBJ1-6 | TRBV2 | CASSGQGSYNSLLHF | TGTGCCAGCAGTGGACAGGGGTCCTATAATTCACTCCTCCACTTT
- | - | TRBJ2-7 | TRBV5-4 | CASSTYPGEQYF | TGTGCCAGCAGCACTTACCCAGGCGAGCAGTACTTC
once | TRBD1 | TRBJ2-5 | TRBV28 | CASSLSRDRGYQETQYF | TGTGCCAGCAGTTTGTCAAGGGACAGGGGGTATCAAGAGACCCAGTACTTC
- | - | TRBJ2-7 | TRBV6-6 | CASSPQGGNYNEQYF | TGTGCCAGCAGCCCACAGGGGGGGAATTATAACGAGCAGTACTTC
- | - | TRBJ1-2 | TRBV29-1 | CSVDEDSGDYGYTF | TGCAGCGTTGATGAGGACAGTGGGGACTATGGCTACACCTTC
few | TRBD2 | TRBJ2-5 | TRBV4-3 | CASSRGTSGQAAQYF | TGCGCCAGCAGCCGAGGGACTAGCGGTCAGGCGGCCCAGTACTTC
- | TRBD2 | TRBJ2-1 | TRBV18 | CASSSRLAGSYNEQFF | TGTGCCAGCTCAAGCAGACTAGCGGGCTCCTACAATGAGCAGTTCTTC
few | - | TRBJ1-4 | TRBV7-9 | CASSFPLGENEKLFF | TGTGCCAGCAGCTTTCCCCTGGGAGAGAATGAAAAACTGTTTTTT
- | TRBD1 | TRBJ1-3 | TRBV9 | CASSGGQGVGNTIYF | TGTGCCAGCAGCGGAGGCCAGGGGGTTGGAAACACCATATATTTT
few | TRBD1 | TRBJ2-2 | TRBV9 | CASSSRQGVDTGELFF | TGTGCCAGCAGCTCCCGACAGGGTGTGGACACCGGGGAGCTGTTTTTT
- | - | TRBJ1-4 | TRBV7-9 | CASSLGTLKNEKLFF | TGTGCCAGCAGCTTAGGGACACTCAAGAATGAAAAACTGTTTTTT
- | - | TRBJ2-1 | TRBV28 | CASMGTPYNEQFF | TGTGCCAGCATGGGGACACCGTACAATGAGCAGTTCTTC
- | - | TRBJ1-2 | TRBV2 | CASSPDLLHTF | TGTGCCAGCAGCCCCGACCTCCTTCATACCTTC
- | TRBD1 | TRBJ2-2 | TRBV6-4 | CASSDLQGSGELFF | TGTGCCAGCAGTGACCTACAGGGGTCCGGGGAGCTGTTTTTT
- | - | TRBJ2-2 | TRBV7-2 | CASSLGGYGVGTGELFF | TGTGCCAGCAGCTTAGGCGGGTATGGAGTGGGGACCGGGGAGCTGTTTTTT
- | - | TRBJ1-2 | TRBV11-2 | CASSLDRQFYGYTF | TGTGCCAGCAGCTTAGATCGCCAATTCTATGGCTACACCTTC
few | - | TRBJ1-2 | TRBV4-3 | CASSQDARERGYTF | TGCGCCAGCAGCCAAGATGCCAGGGAAAGGGGGTACACCTTC
few | - | TRBJ1-2 | TRBV4-2 | CASSQDDRGYTF | TGTGCCAGCAGCCAAGACGACAGGGGCTACACCTTC
- | - | TRBJ2-5 | TRBV27 | CASSLDSLGETQYF | TGTGCCAGCAGTTTGGACTCATTGGGCGAGACCCAGTACTTC
- | - | TRBJ1-3 | TRBV28 | CASREGDVDGNTIYF | TGTGCCAGCCGTGAGGGGGACGTCGATGGAAACACCATATATTTT
- | - | TRBJ2-3 | TRBV19 | CASSPDRVRGTDTQYF | TGTGCCAGTAGTCCAGATCGAGTCAGGGGCACAGATACGCAGTATTTT
- | - | TRBJ2-3 | TRBV5-1 | CASSSDLATDTQYF | TGCGCCAGCAGCTCCGATCTAGCGACGGATACGCAGTATTTT
- | - | TRBJ2-1 | TRBV10-1 | CASSPKDSYPHEQFF | TGCGCCAGCAGTCCTAAAGACTCTTACCCCCATGAGCAGTTCTTC
- | - | TRBJ2-1 | TRBV7-3 | CASAVGLKDFSNEQFF | TGTGCCAGCGCGGTGGGGTTAAAGGACTTTTCCAATGAGCAGTTCTTC
many | TRBD1 | TRBJ2-2 | TRBV6-1 | CASRSTGDTGELFF | TGTGCCAGCAGGTCAACAGGGGACACCGGGGAGCTGTTTTTT
- | - | TRBJ2-7 | TRBV27 | CASSPGKTYEQYF | TGTGCCAGCAGTCCGGGGAAAACCTACGAGCAGTACTTC